These T cell receptor beta chains were read from a single sample in a study of T cells in Graves' hyperthyroidism and ophthalmopathy. TCRdb called the multiplex PCR reads again in MiXCR, with one record for every CDR3 protein. Seen here are over 500,000 distinct CDR3 sequences, 15% to 20% observed once, and the top ten hold about 29%. The sequencing sample was made of blood. All receptors derive from a woman younger than 45 with Graves' ophthalmopathy. Both conserved end residues are part of each CDR3. D genes are given only for firm matches. The listing skips clone size in some rows; elsewhere it reads once, few, many or a size class.

d_call	v_call	j_call	cdr3_length	clone_size	cdr3_aa	cdr3_nt
TRBD1	TRBV6-1	TRBJ2-1	15	-	CASIVGQGAKNEQFF	TGTGCCAGCATTGTGGGACAGGGGGCGAAAAATGAGCAGTTCTTC
TRBD2	TRBV7-2	TRBJ2-5	16	many	CASSFSGTSGQETQYF	TGTGCCAGCAGCTTCTCAGGGACTAGCGGACAAGAGACCCAGTACTTC
TRBD2	TRBV28	TRBJ2-1	18	few	CTSSLWGLGSRYYNEQFF	TGTACCAGCAGTTTATGGGGACTAGGCTCCCGATACTACAATGAGCAGTTCTTC
-	TRBV4-3	TRBJ2-7	13	-	CASSPATSYEQYF	TGCGCCAGCAGCCCGGCGACCTCCTACGAGCAGTACTTC
TRBD2	TRBV7-3	TRBJ2-1	15	many	CASSPGLAGWHEQFF	TGTGCCAGCAGCCCAGGACTAGCGGGATGGCATGAGCAGTTCTTC
-	TRBV29-1	TRBJ2-7	13	many	CSVEDLAGNEQYF	TGCAGCGTTGAAGATCTTGCGGGGAACGAGCAGTACTTC
TRBD2	TRBV7-2	TRBJ2-7	15	many	CASSLGLAVRYEQYF	TGTGCCAGCAGCTTAGGTCTAGCGGTGAGATACGAGCAGTACTTC
TRBD2	TRBV27	TRBJ2-7	16	many	CASSYRLAGGGHEQYF	TGTGCCAGCAGTTACCGACTAGCGGGAGGTGGCCACGAGCAGTACTTC
-	TRBV4-1	TRBJ2-5	14	many	CASSRTGNPETQYF	TGCGCCAGCAGCCGTACAGGAAACCCAGAGACCCAGTACTTC
TRBD1	TRBV5-5	TRBJ1-2	16	many	CASRDRRAGGNYGYTF	TGTGCCAGCAGGGATCGAAGGGCAGGGGGCAACTATGGCTACACCTTC
TRBD1	TRBV18	TRBJ2-3	15	many	CASSPSGQSTDTQYF	TGTGCCAGCTCACCCTCGGGACAGAGCACAGATACGCAGTATTTT
-	TRBV24-1	TRBJ1-2	14	few	CATSDSGPEGGYTF	TGTGCCACCAGTGACTCCGGACCCGAGGGAGGCTACACCTTC
-	TRBV3-1	TRBJ1-1	12	many	CASRKRGHEAFF	TGTGCCAGCAGGAAACGAGGACACGAAGCTTTCTTT
-	TRBV30	TRBJ2-3	14	many	CAWSPSTLGDRQYF	TGTGCCTGGAGTCCGTCTACGTTGGGGGATCGTCAGTATTTT
TRBD1	TRBV7-8	TRBJ2-1	16	few	CASSLVGTVHYNEQFF	TGTGCCAGCAGCTTAGTGGGGACAGTACACTACAATGAGCAGTTCTTC
-	TRBV4-1	TRBJ1-5	15	-	CASSQEFEGSQPQHF	TGCGCCAGCAGCCAAGAGTTTGAAGGGTCCCAGCCCCAGCATTTT
-	TRBV20-1	TRBJ1-1	11	-	CSAIPDVEAFF	TGCAGTGCTATACCGGACGTTGAAGCTTTCTTT
-	TRBV28	TRBJ2-7	15	few	CANSPPRPSKNEQYF	TGTGCCAACAGTCCCCCCCGACCTAGTAAAAACGAGCAGTACTTC
-	TRBV30	TRBJ2-2	13	many	CAWSVQDFGELFF	TGTGCCTGGAGTGTACAGGACTTTGGGGAGCTGTTTTTT
-	TRBV2	TRBJ2-4	15	many	CASSSQGTGGNIQYF	TGTGCCAGCAGTTCTCAGGGGACCGGGGGAAACATTCAGTACTTC
TRBD2	TRBV20-1	TRBJ2-1	16	many	CSARDYQRETYNEQFF	TGCAGTGCTAGAGATTACCAGCGGGAGACCTACAATGAGCAGTTCTTC
TRBD1	TRBV28	TRBJ1-2	16	few	CASSLEFPGQGNGYTF	TGTGCCAGCAGTTTGGAGTTTCCGGGACAGGGTAATGGCTACACCTTC
-	TRBV15	TRBJ2-4	17	-	CATSRATGALAKNIQYF	TGTGCCACCAGCAGAGCAACGGGGGCGCTAGCCAAAAACATTCAGTACTTC
TRBD1	TRBV9	TRBJ2-4	17	many	CASSVSTGVGAKNIQYF	TGTGCCAGCAGCGTATCCACAGGGGTTGGAGCCAAAAACATTCAGTACTTC
-	TRBV9	TRBJ1-6	15	-	CASSGPGAYNSPLHF	TGTGCCAGCAGCGGCCCAGGGGCCTATAATTCACCCCTCCACTTT
TRBD1	TRBV6-6	TRBJ1-5	17	few	CASSYETGGVSNQPQHF	TGTGCCAGCAGTTACGAGACAGGGGGCGTCAGCAATCAGCCCCAGCATTTT
-	TRBV28	TRBJ2-2	14	many	CASIPHRETGELFF	TGTGCCAGCATCCCCCACAGGGAGACCGGGGAGCTGTTTTTT
-	TRBV6-1	TRBJ2-7	15	many	CASSAKTGISYEQYF	TGTGCCAGCAGTGCTAAGACAGGCATCTCCTACGAGCAGTACTTC
-	TRBV24-1	TRBJ2-2	17	-	CATSDHRGGIHPGELFF	TGTGCCACCAGTGACCACCGGGGTGGTATTCATCCCGGGGAGCTGTTTTTT
-	TRBV29-1	TRBJ1-1	13	many	CSVENFENTEAFF	TGCAGCGTTGAAAATTTCGAGAACACTGAAGCTTTCTTT
TRBD1	TRBV28	TRBJ1-4	16	-	CASSSPRTGGNEKLFF	TGTGCCAGCAGTTCTCCTAGGACAGGGGGGAATGAAAAACTGTTTTTT
TRBD2	TRBV27	TRBJ2-3	15	few	CASSSGLAGDFAQYF	TGTGCCAGCAGTTCGGGACTAGCGGGAGACTTTGCGCAGTATTTT
-	TRBV7-2	TRBJ2-2	14	many	CASSLKKGNGELFF	TGTGCCAGCAGCTTAAAGAAAGGAAACGGGGAGCTGTTTTTT
TRBD2	TRBV29-1	TRBJ2-1	16	-	CSVVGLAGLYHNEQFF	TGCAGCGTTGTTGGACTAGCGGGACTATATCACAATGAGCAGTTCTTC
TRBD1	TRBV5-1	TRBJ2-1	15	-	CASSEGQGAYNEQFF	TGCGCCAGCAGCGAGGGACAGGGGGCCTACAATGAGCAGTTCTTC
-	TRBV28	TRBJ1-1	15	many	CASSSAGDVGTEAFF	TGTGCCAGCAGTTCGGCAGGGGACGTAGGCACTGAAGCTTTCTTT
-	TRBV7-3	TRBJ1-1	13	-	CASSLQGLNEAFF	TGTGCCAGCAGCTTACAGGGGCTAAATGAAGCTTTCTTT
-	TRBV10-3	TRBJ2-5	13	many	CAIGEGGTETQYF	TGTGCCATCGGCGAGGGGGGTACAGAGACCCAGTACTTC
-	TRBV7-9	TRBJ1-5	14	-	CASSQWGGDQPQHF	TGTGCCAGCAGCCAATGGGGGGGTGATCAGCCCCAGCATTTT
-	TRBV6-1	TRBJ2-5	13	few	CASSYAGMETQYF	TGTGCCAGCAGTTACGCGGGAATGGAGACCCAGTACTTC
-	TRBV28	TRBJ1-5	12	many	CASRVANQPQHF	TGTGCCAGCAGGGTCGCAAATCAGCCCCAGCATTTT
TRBD2	TRBV5-6	TRBJ2-1	15	many	CASSLNGRAYNEQFF	TGTGCCAGCAGCTTGAACGGGAGGGCCTACAATGAGCAGTTCTTC